The 3 T cell receptor beta chains presented below share a single source sample, sequenced in a study of cytomegalovirus exposure and HLA in healthy donors. Primers included in the PCR were 60 Vbeta and 13 Jbeta primers. Repertoires were generated with immunoSEQ multiplex PCR, while TCRdb's copy carries only in-frame clones and drops some. The data contain 150,000 or so clones, around 79% of them seen just once; the ten biggest clones take up roughly 7.1%. The sample taken for sequencing was PBMCs. Receptors originate from a man aged 30 to 45 in good health and CMV-seropositive.

This rearrangement joins TRBV19 to TRBJ1-4; D gene unclear. The CDR3 totals 16 residues. V shed 6 bases and J shed 6 bases, with 20 bases lying between them. The germline gives CDR1 LNHDA, CDR2 SQIVND (reference sequence). The CDR3 sequence is CASSLAGSPYDEKLFF. Here the CDR3 DNA reads TGTGCCAGTAGCCTTGCGGGGAGCCCTTATGATGAAAAACTGTTTTTT.

The sample holds one count of this clone. The chain employs TRBV25-1 and TRBJ1-2; 7 bases fit TRBD1. Per germline, CDR1 MGHDK and CDR2 SYGVNS. J lost 2 bases, V lost 8 bases, and 2 bases had no gene match. CDR3 length: 12 residues. CDR3 DNA sequence: TGTGCCAGCCGACAGGGAAACTATGGCTACACCTTC. As protein: CASRQGNYGYTF.

This clone was counted a few times. The chain employs TRBV25-1 and TRBJ1-1; no firm D call. CDR3 length: 13 amino acids. Trimming took 7 bases from V and 1 from J, leaving 10 bases between them. The germline V gene has CDR1 MGHDK and CDR2 SYGVNS. The CDR3 nucleotides are TGTGCCAGCAAGGTGGGCTGGAACACTGAAGCTTTCTTT. Translation: CASKVGWNTEAFF.